These 12 T cell receptor beta chains originate from one sample sequenced in a study of regulatory T cells in long-lasting Graves disease. Time point specified: newly diagnosed GD, antithyroid drugs for less than 3 months. After RNA was extracted from PBMCs, the TCR library was made from it. Arm-PCR with iRepertoire HTBI primers amplified the CDR3 regions for these TCR beta libraries. TCRdb analysed the multiplex PCR reads with MiXCR anew, one entry per CDR3 protein. Of roughly 530,000 distinct CDR3 sequences in the sample, around 15% were seen once. These data also featured in a second study, about T cells in Graves' hyperthyroidism and ophthalmopathy.

Sequenced here: peripheral blood mononuclear cells (PBMCs), sampled at new diagnosis, from a patient treated with antithyroid drugs. Every receptor here comes from a woman aged 35-65 years with Graves disease.

This clonotype was seen repeatedly, ten times or more. The chain combines TRBV12-3 or TRBV12-4 with TRBJ1-1; D might be TRBD1 (5 bases). The CDR3 has 13 amino acids. The V end was cut by 6 bases, the J end by 0 bases, with 8 bases between. This CDR3 is CASSPTVNTEAFF. CDR3 DNA sequence: TGTGCCAGCAGCCCGACAGTGAACACTGAAGCTTTCTTT.

Here the CDR3 DNA reads TGTGCCAGCAGCTCAGGGACGTTGCGAGCTTTCTTT. Its protein product is CASSSGTLRAFF. The chain links TRBV7-9 to TRBJ1-1; the D gene is possibly TRBD1 (5 bases). Germline CDR1 and CDR2: SEHNR and FQNEAQ (reference sequence). The CDR3 sequence is 12 residues long. V was shortened by 4 bases and J by 10 bases, with 13 bases between the two germline ends.

The chain is built from TRBV7-9 and TRBJ2-7; TRBD2 might be the D (6 bases). Per germline, CDR1 SEHNR and CDR2 FQNEAQ (reference sequence). Deletions cut 4 bases from V and 3 bases from J, with 16 bases between. The length of the CDR3 is 15 residues. Here the CDR3 DNA reads TGTGCCAGCAGCTCCCCTAGCGACGGACTCTACGAGCAGTACTTC. Translated: CASSSPSDGLYEQYF.

This clonotype was detected only a few times. The chain recombines TRBV4-1 with TRBJ2-7; 9 bases are a match to TRBD1. The CDR3 runs 16 residues. V was pared by 1 base and J by 7 bases, with 11 bases of the junction left unmatched. Germline CDR1 reads MGHRA; CDR2 reads YSYEKL. The CDR3 here is CASSQVGTGRFGEQYF. In nucleotides, the CDR3 is TGCGCCAGCAGCCAAGTCGGGACAGGGAGGTTTGGGGAGCAGTACTTC.

This clonotype appeared many times. This rearrangement joins TRBV3-1 to TRBJ2-2; 8 nucleotides align to TRBD1. V was clipped by 4 bases and J by 5 bases; unmatched bases: 6. CDR1 and CDR2 (germline): LGHDT, YNNKEL (reference sequence). The CDR3 runs to 15 residues. CDR3 in amino acids: CASSLRDRRTGELFF. For the CDR3, the DNA is TGTGCCAGCAGCCTTCGGGACAGGAGAACCGGGGAGCTGTTTTTT.

This clonotype was found many times. V is TRBV6-1 and J is TRBJ2-1, with D tentatively TRBD1 or TRBD2 (5 bases each). With 8 bases removed from V and 1 base from J, the gap between germline ends came to 12 bases. The CDR3 covers 14 residues. The V gene's germline CDR1 is MNHNS and CDR2 SASEGT. CDR3 nucleotides: TGTGCCAGCCAGAAAGAGGGGTCCTACAATGAGCAGTTCTTC. Amino acids: CASQKEGSYNEQFF.

This clonotype was recorded at least ten times. This sequence joins TRBV12-3 or TRBV12-4 and TRBJ2-2; weak D call: TRBD2 (5 bases). The CDR3 runs 14 residues. In DNA form, the CDR3 reads TGTGCAACTCTGGCGGGCTCGAACACCGGGGAGCTGTTTTTT. This sequence encodes CATLAGSNTGELFF.

This clonotype has just a few counts. The gene calls are TRBV6-1 and TRBJ1-2, with D possibly TRBD1 on 5 matching bases. This CDR3 is built from 13 residues. V was cut by 6 bases and J by 6 bases, with 14 bases left in between. Germline V gene lookup returns CDR1 MNHNS and CDR2 SASEGT. DNA for the CDR3: TGTGCCAGCAGGCCGACAGCCCCGAATGGCTACACCTTC. It yields the protein CASRPTAPNGYTF.

V is TRBV2 and J is TRBJ2-1; 15 bases are shared with TRBD2. The CDR3 spans 17 residues. Losses at the gene ends were 3 bases for V and 7 bases for J; bases not matched to a gene: 7. Germline CDR1 is SNHLY and CDR2 is FYNNEI. CDR3 bases: TGTGCCAGCAGTGAGCCAGGACTAGCGGGGGGGCCTAATGAGCAGTTCTTC. It encodes CASSEPGLAGGPNEQFF.

This clonotype was seen many times. The rearrangement joins TRBV12-3 or TRBV12-4 to TRBJ2-3; D unresolved. The CDR3 runs 12 residues. Trimming pared 6 bases from V and 5 bases from J, leaving 9 bases between. Here the CDR3 reads CASSQRRDTQYF. CDR3 DNA: TGTGCCAGCAGCCAACGGAGAGATACGCAGTATTTT.

This clonotype occurred a few times. The chain joins TRBV12-3 or TRBV12-4 to TRBJ2-2; TRBD1 matches 7 bases. V was clipped by 8 bases and J by 2 bases; unmatched bases: 5. This CDR3 is 14 amino acids long. DNA for the CDR3: TGTGCCAGCTCTGGGACAGCCAACACCGGGGAGCTGTTTTTT. The encoded protein is CASSGTANTGELFF.

A few counts support this clonotype. V and J are TRBV6-2 or TRBV6-3 and TRBJ1-2; a possible D gene is TRBD1 (6 bases). V was trimmed by 0 bases and J by 7 bases, leaving 12 bases between them. The CDR3 sequence is 14 residues long. Germline CDR1 is MNHEY and CDR2 is SVGEGT. The CDR3: CASSYSRGARGYTF. The CDR3 DNA sequence: TGTGCCAGCAGTTACTCTCGGGGGGCTCGTGGCTACACCTTC.